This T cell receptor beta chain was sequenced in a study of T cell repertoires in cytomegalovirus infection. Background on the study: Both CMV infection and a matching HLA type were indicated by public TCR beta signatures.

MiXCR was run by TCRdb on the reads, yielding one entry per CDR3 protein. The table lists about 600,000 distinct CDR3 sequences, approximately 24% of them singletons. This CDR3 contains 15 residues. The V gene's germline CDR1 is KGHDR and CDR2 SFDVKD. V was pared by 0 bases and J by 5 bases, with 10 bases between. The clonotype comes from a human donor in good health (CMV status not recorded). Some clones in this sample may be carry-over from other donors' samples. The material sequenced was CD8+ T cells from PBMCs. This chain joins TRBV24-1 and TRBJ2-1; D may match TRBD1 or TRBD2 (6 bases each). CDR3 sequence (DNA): TGTGCCACCAGTGATTTGGTAGGGGGGAACAATGAGCAGTTCTTC. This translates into CATSDLVGGNNEQFF.